The rows below give T cell receptor beta chains drawn from one sample of a study of post-analysis software for immune sequencing data. Each CDR3 protein gets one entry after TCRdb re-called the PCR reads with MiXCR. The table shows roughly 620,000 distinct CDR3 sequences, with around 40% occurring only once. The sample taken for sequencing was blood. The source is a girl between 10 and 17 years old with multiple sclerosis. The CDR3 runs from the conserved cysteine through the conserved F or W. Fields, in order: V gene, clone size, J gene, D gene, CDR3 protein, CDR3 DNA. The D gene is left open where the match is weak. Part of the rows lack a size; the others show once, few, many or a class for expanded clones.

TRBV2	.	TRBJ2-3	TRBD2	CASSEDGRGYSDTQYF	TGTGCCAGCAGTGAAGACGGGCGGGGGTACTCAGATACGCAGTATTTT
TRBV12-3/TRBV12-4	few	TRBJ2-1	.	CASSPRPDSSYNEQFF	TGTGCCAGCAGCCCCCGGCCAGATAGCTCCTACAATGAGCAGTTCTTC
TRBV20-1	.	TRBJ1-1	.	CSARETIRNTEAFF	TGCAGTGCTAGAGAGACTATAAGGAACACTGAAGCTTTCTTT
TRBV12-3/TRBV12-4	few	TRBJ2-1	.	CASPPGDSLYNEQFF	TGTGCCAGCCCCCCCGGGGACTCCCTATACAATGAGCAGTTCTTC
TRBV29-1	few	TRBJ1-2	.	CSVEDLQGAPGGYTF	TGCAGCGTTGAAGATCTGCAGGGTGCGCCGGGGGGCTACACCTTC
TRBV27	.	TRBJ2-7	TRBD2	CASSLHSGAYEQYF	TGTGCCAGCAGTTTACATAGCGGGGCCTACGAGCAGTACTTC
TRBV10-3	.	TRBJ2-6	.	CAIPSGTPNSGANVLTF	TGTGCCATCCCTTCCGGGACACCTAATTCTGGGGCCAACGTCCTGACTTTC
TRBV7-2	.	TRBJ2-1	.	CASSTRTGPSSYNEQFF	TGTGCCAGCAGCACGCGGACGGGTCCTAGCTCCTACAATGAGCAGTTCTTC
TRBV20-1	.	TRBJ2-3	TRBD2	CSAPRGGAADTQYF	TGCAGTGCTCCCCGCGGGGGGGCTGCAGATACGCAGTATTTT
TRBV13	.	TRBJ1-2	TRBD1	CASSLTGQGSSYGYTF	TGTGCCAGCAGCTTAACAGGACAGGGGAGCAGCTATGGCTACACCTTC
TRBV29-1	few	TRBJ1-1	TRBD1	CSVRQGPTTEAFF	TGCAGCGTGAGACAGGGGCCGACCACTGAAGCTTTCTTT
TRBV10-3	.	TRBJ2-3	.	CAISAFGGLTDTQYF	TGTGCCATCAGTGCTTTCGGGGGACTCACAGATACGCAGTATTTT
TRBV9	.	TRBJ2-3	.	CASSVEEGADTQYF	TGTGCCAGCAGCGTAGAGGAGGGGGCAGATACGCAGTATTTT
TRBV5-6	.	TRBJ1-1	.	CASSLGQGPGRNTEAFF	TGTGCCAGCAGCTTGGGGCAGGGACCTGGGAGGAACACTGAAGCTTTCTTT